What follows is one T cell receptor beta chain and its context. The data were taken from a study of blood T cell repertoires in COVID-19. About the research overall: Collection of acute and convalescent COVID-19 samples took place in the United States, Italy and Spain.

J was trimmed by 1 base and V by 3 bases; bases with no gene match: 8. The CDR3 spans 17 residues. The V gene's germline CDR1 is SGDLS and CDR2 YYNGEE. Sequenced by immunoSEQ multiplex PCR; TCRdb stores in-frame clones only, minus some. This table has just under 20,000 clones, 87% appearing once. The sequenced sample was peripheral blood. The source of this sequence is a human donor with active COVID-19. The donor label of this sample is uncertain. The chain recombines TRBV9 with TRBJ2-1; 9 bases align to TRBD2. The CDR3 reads CASSAGVSGSSYNEQFF. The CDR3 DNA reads TGTGCCAGCAGCGCGGGCGTTAGCGGGAGTTCCTACAATGAGCAGTTCTTC. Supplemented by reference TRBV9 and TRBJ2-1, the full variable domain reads DSGVTQTPKHLITATGQRVTLRCSPRSGDLSVYWYQQSLDQGLQFLIQYYNGEERAKGNILERFSAQQFPDLHSELNLSSLELGDSALYFCASSAGVSGSSYNEQFFGPGTRLTVL.